These 10 T cell receptor beta chains originate from one sample sequenced in a study of cytomegalovirus exposure and HLA in healthy donors. Vbeta (60) and Jbeta (13) primers were used in the PCR. Measured with immunoSEQ multiplex PCR; TCRdb has only the in-frame clones, and not every one. The table lists over 110,000 clones, around three quarters of them singletons. Sequences were obtained from PBMCs. The source of these receptors is a woman between 40 and 55 years old in good health and CMV-seropositive.

This CDR3 is CASTASSGGGSYNEQFF. In DNA, the CDR3 is TGCGCCAGCACCGCCTCGTCGGGAGGGGGATCCTACAATGAGCAGTTCTTC. V and J are TRBV5-1 and TRBJ2-1; TRBD2 aligns across 8 bases. From germline, CDR1 is SGHRS and CDR2 YFSETQ. CDR3 length: 17 amino acids. Losses at the gene ends were 6 bases for V and 1 base for J; bases not matched to a gene: 12.

The chain uses TRBV7-9 and TRBJ1-2; D gene ambiguous. The CDR3 runs 11 residues. Trimming cost V 5 bases and J 4 bases, with 5 bases left between them. Germline lookup yields CDR1 SEHNR and CDR2 FQNEAQ (reference sequence). In DNA, the CDR3 is TGTGCCAGCAGCCCCGGCTATGGCTACACCTTC. Translating it yields CASSPGYGYTF.

The rearrangement links TRBV7-6 to TRBJ2-5, with 10 positions matching TRBD2. Trimming at V came to 0 bases and at J to 3 bases, leaving 4 bases not matched to a gene. The CDR3 loop spans 16 amino acids. Per germline, CDR1 SGHVS and CDR2 FNYEAQ. CDR3 residues: CASSLAPSGSKETQYF. CDR3 nucleotides: TGTGCCAGCAGCTTAGCTCCTAGCGGGAGCAAAGAGACCCAGTACTTC. The full variable domain, its missing parts supplied by reference TRBV7-6 and TRBJ2-5, is GAGVSQSPRYKVTKRGQDVALRCDPISGHVSLYWYRQALGQGPEFLTYFNYEAQQDKSGLPNDRFSAERPEGSISTLTIQRTEQRDSAMYRCASSLAPSGSKETQYFGPGTRLLVL.

This clone has only one observation. The rearrangement uses TRBV29-1 and TRBJ1-1; TRBD1 matches at 7 bases. CDR3 length: 12 amino acids. The junction had 4 bases not matched to a gene; V was cut back by 6 bases and J by 3 bases. CDR1 SQVTM and CDR2 ANQGSEA come from the germline V gene. CDR3 coding DNA: TGCAGCGTAACAGGGGCATACACTGAAGCTTTCTTT. Protein product: CSVTGAYTEAFF.

This clone is a singleton in its sample. The junction and the germline gene differ at one end; a read error may be behind it. V usage is TRBV29-1 and J usage is TRBJ2-3; no firm D call. Germline CDR1 reads SQVTM; CDR2 reads ANQGSEA. This CDR3 contains 12 residues. The CDR3 spells CSVEQSTDTQYF. CDR3 bases: TGCAGCGTTGAACAAAGCACGGATACGCAGTATTTT.

This chain connects TRBV30 to TRBJ1-3; TRBD1 aligns across 8 bases. CDR3 length: 17 amino acids. The germline gives CDR1 GTSNPN, CDR2 SVGIG (reference sequence). V shed 3 bases, J shed 0 bases, and the junction held 10 bases outside the gene matches. The CDR3 reads CAWSLRDRLSSGNTIYF. CDR3 sequence (DNA): TGTGCCTGGAGCTTGAGGGACAGGCTGTCCTCTGGAAACACCATATATTTT. The full variable domain, in which reference TRBV30 and TRBJ1-3 provide the parts outside the CDR3, is SQTIHQWPATLVQPVGSPLSLECTVEGTSNPNLYWYRQAAGRGLQLLFYSVGIGQISSEVPQNLSASRPQDRQFILSSKKLLLSDSGFYLCAWSLRDRLSSGNTIYFGEGSWLTVV.

The rearrangement uses TRBV5-1 and TRBJ1-2; 7 bases are a match to TRBD1. Germline V gene lookup returns CDR1 SGHRS and CDR2 YFSETQ. V lost 4 bases to trimming and J lost 1 base; unmatched junction nucleotides: 4. This CDR3 has 14 amino acids. The DNA for the CDR3 is TGCGCCAGCAGCCTATGGGACAGTAACTATGGCTACACCTTC. It encodes CASSLWDSNYGYTF.

This clone has only a few counts. The chain combines TRBV20-1 with TRBJ2-7; 8 bases match TRBD2. The CDR3 runs to 11 residues. From germline, CDR1 is DFQATT and CDR2 SNEGSKA (reference sequence). The trim removed 7 bases at V and 7 bases at J, leaving 6 bases unmatched. The CDR3 DNA reads as TGCAGTGTTAGCGGGATTGGTGAGCAGTACTTC. Its translation: CSVSGIGEQYF.

In DNA form, the CDR3 reads TGTGCCAGCAGCTTGGCAGGGTATCGTGGAAACACCATATATTTT. This gives the protein CASSLAGYRGNTIYF. The V and J genes are TRBV5-5 and TRBJ1-3; a possible D gene is TRBD1 (5 bases). V lost 0 bases to trimming and J lost 3 bases, with 10 bases between them. The germline V gene has CDR1 SGHKS and CDR2 YYEKEE (reference sequence). CDR3 size: 15 residues.

This chain links TRBV19 with TRBJ2-5, with 9 bases fitting TRBD2. The junction had 19 bases not matched to a gene; V was cut back by 6 bases and J by 5 bases. The CDR3 consists of 18 residues. Per germline, CDR1 LNHDA and CDR2 SQIVND (reference sequence). CDR3 residues: CASSSLRTAGGLGETQYF. The DNA of the CDR3 is TGTGCCAGTAGCTCTCTTAGGACAGCGGGAGGTCTGGGGGAGACCCAGTACTTC.